The sample holds many counts of the clone carrying this T cell receptor beta chain. This entry is derived from a study of T-cell memory formation after mild COVID-19. One entry per CDR3 protein results from TCRdb running MiXCR on the 5' RACE reads. Counted here are around 140,000 distinct CDR3 sequences, around 5.8% occurring once; the ten biggest clones make up approximately 2.2%. The CDR3 loop spans 16 amino acids. The V gene's germline CDR1 is KGHDR and CDR2 SFDVKD. V was cut by 5 bases and J by 0 bases, with 13 bases left in between. Sample: PBMCs or a T cell subset sorted from them (not recorded which). The TCR comes from an adult woman who had mild COVID-19 (a few samples of this study predate the infection). Cell type and time point are not known. This chain joins TRBV24-1 and TRBJ2-1; the D gene is possibly TRBD2 (5 bases). The CDR3 region has the DNA TGTGCCACCAGTGCCCCGGACTCCTCCTCCTACAATGAGCAGTTCTTC. It yields the protein CATSAPDSSSYNEQFF.